This TCR beta chain was identified during a study of blood T cell repertoires in COVID-19. Across the whole study: Italy, Spain and the United States were the sources of the convalescent and acute COVID-19 samples. T cells, B-cell-depleted T cells, or PBMCs provided the cDNA or gDNA that served as material.

During active infection, Seattle patients enrolled and were then monitored through disease. CDR1 and CDR2 from the germline V gene are ENHRY and SYGVKD. The CDR3 loop spans 15 amino acids. The germline V and J ends were trimmed by 4 bases and 5 bases, with 12 bases remaining between them. In the authors' workflow: The authors estimated nucleated cell counts from reference gene primer amplification. Assay used: immunoSEQ multiplex PCR; TCRdb lists only in-frame clones, some missing. The V and J calls and clone size were taken over from that table, and D and trimming were inferred from the DNA. The sample lists 200,000 to 300,000 clones, about 82% occurring once.

The sequenced material came from peripheral blood. This sequence joins TRBV10-3 and TRBJ1-6, with D hard to call. The source of this sequence is a woman aged 80 or older with COVID-19, enrolled during active disease. The CDR3 DNA reads as TGTGCCATCAGTGCGGTTTCGGGGAATAATTCACCCCTCCACTTT. Protein product: CAISAVSGNNSPLHF.